This TCR beta chain was found in a study of T-cell reconstitution after alpha-beta-depleted transplantation in children. Study-wide findings and caveats: Expanded graft clones, several hundred of them, were reportedly the source of alpha-beta T cells about two months after transplant. At one year after transplant, newly produced T cells mostly accounted for T-cell counts and diversity. There were some patients whose high TCRbeta diversity at day 60 came from surviving recipient T cells and thymic progenitors.

Trimming shortened V by 5 bases and J by 3 bases, and 15 bases separated the two germline ends. The germline V gene has CDR1 SGHRS and CDR2 YFSETQ. The CDR3 has 15 amino acids. This clonotype was counted many times. The antigen remains unidentified. Unique molecular identifiers featured in how the TCRbeta library was prepared. Using its own MiXCR run on the PCR reads, TCRdb lists one record per CDR3 protein. In the table there are approximately 300,000 distinct CDR3 sequences, 11% of which are singletons. Specimen: peripheral blood, collected 180 days after TCRalphabeta/CD19-depleted stem cell transplant. The receptor comes from a male patient aged 2 to 10 who had a stem cell transplant for chronic granulomatous disease, so the T cells may come from the graft donor. J is TRBJ2-1 and V is TRBV5-1; the D call may be TRBD1 or TRBD2 (5 bases each). The CDR3 reads CASSNPGPNYNEQFF. For the CDR3, the DNA is TGCGCCAGCAGTAACCCGGGACCCAACTACAATGAGCAGTTCTTC.